This T cell receptor (beta chain) derives from a study of blood T cell repertoires in COVID-19. Study summary: The United States, Italy and Spain were the sources of the acute and convalescent COVID-19 samples.

CDR3 size: 14 residues. Germline CDR1 reads MNHEY; CDR2 reads SVGEGT. The V segment lost 5 bases and the J segment 7 bases; nucleotides outside the gene matches: 7. Source study methods: For nucleated cells, counts were estimated from reference gene primer amplification. The repertoire was sequenced with immunoSEQ multiplex PCR; TCRdb's copy has only in-frame clones and lacks some. Clonal size and the V and J genes are those of that table, whereas D and trimming came from the DNA. The sample includes approximately 80,000 clones, about 90% of them seen just once. The chain carries TRBV6-2 or TRBV6-3 and TRBJ2-7, with 11 bases that match TRBD2. The origin of this receptor is a woman aged 50 to 60 in a cohort sampled during active COVID-19. The sample consisted of peripheral blood. CDR3 loop: CASSLLAGEWEQYF. The CDR3 DNA is TGTGCCAGCAGTCTACTAGCGGGAGAGTGGGAGCAGTACTTC.